This TCR beta chain came from a study of PD-L1 blockade in urothelial cancer. Study information: Of prior chemotherapy regimens, patients had received between 0 and 3. Blood analysis took place 3 weeks (second dose) and 6 weeks after treatment start.

Synthetic spike-ins, TCR analog templates, were added into each PCR. Generated by immunoSEQ multiplex PCR, the TCRdb table keeps only in-frame clones and is missing some. The repertoire has about 84,000 clones, roughly 80% of them found once; the top ten carry more than 9%. With V trimmed by 6 bases and J by 4 bases, 5 bases remained unmatched. Germline values: CDR1 MNHEY, CDR2 SVGAGI. The CDR3 contains 13 residues. Source: PBMCs, taken around atezolizumab (anti-PD-L1) treatment. The chain joins TRBV6-5 to TRBJ2-7; the match to TRBD1 covers 8 bases. The clonotype was recovered from a man aged 65 to 79 with urothelial cancer. The CDR3 region is CASSSGTGYEQYF. The DNA for the CDR3 is TGTGCCAGCAGCTCCGGGACAGGATACGAGCAGTACTTC.